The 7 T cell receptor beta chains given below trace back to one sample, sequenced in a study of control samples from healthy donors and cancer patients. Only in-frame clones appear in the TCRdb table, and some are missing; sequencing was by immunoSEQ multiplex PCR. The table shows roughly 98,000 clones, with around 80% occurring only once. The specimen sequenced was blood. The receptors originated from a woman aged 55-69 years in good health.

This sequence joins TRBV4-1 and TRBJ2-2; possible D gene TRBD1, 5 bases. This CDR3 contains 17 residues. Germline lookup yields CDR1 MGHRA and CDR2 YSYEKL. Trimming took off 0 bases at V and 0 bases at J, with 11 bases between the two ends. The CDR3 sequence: CASSQDRETSNTGELFF. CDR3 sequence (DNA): TGCGCCAGCAGCCAAGACAGGGAAACTTCGAACACCGGGGAGCTGTTTTTT.

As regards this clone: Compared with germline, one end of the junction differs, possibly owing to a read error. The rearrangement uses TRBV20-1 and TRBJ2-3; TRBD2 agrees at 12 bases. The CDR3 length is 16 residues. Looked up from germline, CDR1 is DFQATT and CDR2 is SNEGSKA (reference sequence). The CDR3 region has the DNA TGCAGTGCGAGTCCTACTAGCGGGGGGAGCAGAGATACGCAGTATTTT. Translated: CSASPTSGGSRDTQYF.

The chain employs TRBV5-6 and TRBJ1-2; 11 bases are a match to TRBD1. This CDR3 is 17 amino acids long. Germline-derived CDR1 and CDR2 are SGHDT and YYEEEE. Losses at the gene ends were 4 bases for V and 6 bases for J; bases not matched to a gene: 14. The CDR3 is CASSKRDRGSGPHGYTF. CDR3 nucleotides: TGTGCCAGCAGCAAACGGGACAGGGGGTCGGGGCCTCATGGCTACACCTTC.

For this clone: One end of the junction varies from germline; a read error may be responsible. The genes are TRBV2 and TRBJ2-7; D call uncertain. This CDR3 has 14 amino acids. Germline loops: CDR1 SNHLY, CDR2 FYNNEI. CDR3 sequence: CASSEEWATREQYF. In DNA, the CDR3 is TGTGCCAGCAGCGAAGAGTGGGCCACTCGCGAGCAGTACTTC.

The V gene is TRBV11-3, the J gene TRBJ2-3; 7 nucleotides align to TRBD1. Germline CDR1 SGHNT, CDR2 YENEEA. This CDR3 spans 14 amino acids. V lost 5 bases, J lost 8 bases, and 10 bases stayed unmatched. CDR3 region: CASSIRRGHGTQYF. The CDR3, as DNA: TGTGCCAGCAGCATAAGAAGGGGGCACGGTACGCAGTATTTT.

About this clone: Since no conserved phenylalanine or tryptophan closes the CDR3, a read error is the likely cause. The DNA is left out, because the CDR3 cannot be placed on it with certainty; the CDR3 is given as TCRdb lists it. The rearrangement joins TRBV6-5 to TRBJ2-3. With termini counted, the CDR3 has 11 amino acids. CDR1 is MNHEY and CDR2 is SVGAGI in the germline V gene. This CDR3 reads CASLNPGPARL.

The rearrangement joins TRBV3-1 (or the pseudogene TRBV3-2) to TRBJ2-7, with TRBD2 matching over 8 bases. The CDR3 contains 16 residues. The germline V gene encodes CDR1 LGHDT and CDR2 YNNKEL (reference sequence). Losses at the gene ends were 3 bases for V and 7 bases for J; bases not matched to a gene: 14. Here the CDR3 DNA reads TGTGCCAGCAGCCAGGCCGGAGCGGGGGACTCGGGGGAGCAGTACTTC. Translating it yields CASSQAGAGDSGEQYF.